This TCR beta chain was profiled in a study of shared clonotypes between healthy human individuals. Worth noting for this clone: Its antigen is undetermined. The junction departs from germline at one end; a sequencing error may be responsible.

Each sample came from a Caucasian adult donor living in Nashville, Tennessee. CDR3 length: 12 amino acids. From germline, CDR1 is MNHNS and CDR2 SASEGT. Findings and caveats of the study: The four-donor shared clonotypes exceeded non-shared clonotypes in generation probability, with non-shared ones scoring lower.

Study processing details: Junction-only immunoSEQ data arrived without quality scores, meaning filtering differed. The table came from immunoSEQ multiplex PCR; TCRdb's copy has only in-frame clones and leaves some out. That table is the source of V, J and clone size, and D and trimming were worked out from the DNA. The sample has about 2.5 million clones, about nine tenths seen once. The sequence derives from a young man in good health. Some clones in this sample may be carry-over from other donors' samples. Sequencing was done on a sample of naive CD4+ T cells from PBMCs. Stated subset: CD45RA+ positively selected. The chain has TRBV6-1 and TRBJ1-5; D not certain. For the CDR3, the DNA is TGTGCCAGCGGTGAATTGGAACAGCCCCAGCATTTT. It is translated as CASGELEQPQHF.